The 23 T cell receptor beta chains in this list originate from one sample, sequenced in a study of Graves' ophthalmopathy and Graves' hyperthyroidism. For repertoire sequencing, the TCR beta CDR3 regions were amplified from RNA transcripts. In the first round, RT-PCR was carried out with HTBI primers, and a multiplex PCR formed the second round. MiXCR, run by TCRdb on the multiplex PCR reads, gives a single entry per CDR3 protein. The sample lists 740,000 or so distinct CDR3 sequences, 40% seen once, with about 40% in the top ten. What was sequenced was peripheral blood. These receptors all stem from an adult man with Graves' ophthalmopathy.

This chain uses TRBV15 with TRBJ1-2; D perhaps matches TRBD1 (5 bases). Germline-derived CDR1 and CDR2 are LNHNV and YYDKDF (reference sequence). The CDR3 has 12 amino acids. With 5 bases removed from V and 4 bases from J, the gap between germline ends came to 8 bases. CDR3 sequence reads: CATSGGFYGYTF. CDR3 in DNA: TGTGCCACCAGCGGGGGGTTCTATGGCTACACCTTC. The full variable domain, in which reference TRBV15 and TRBJ1-2 provide the parts outside the CDR3, is DAMVIQNPRYQVTQFGKPVTLSCSQTLNHNVMYWYQQKSSQAPKLLFHYYDKDFNNEADTPDNFQSRRPNTSFCFLDIRSPGLGDTAMYLCATSGGFYGYTFGSGTRLTVV.

Details on this clonotype: A read error is possible here, since a much larger clone lies one base away. J is TRBJ1-1 and V is TRBV7-9; D gene unclear. Trimming took off 8 bases at V and 4 bases at J, with 14 bases between the two ends. CDR3 length: 13 amino acids. Germline assignment: CDR1 SEHNR and CDR2 FQNEAQ (reference sequence). The CDR3 loop is CASESTRFTEAFF. DNA for the CDR3: TGTGCCAGCGAGAGCACACGTTTCACTGAAGCTTTCTTT.

This chain uses TRBV10-3 with TRBJ1-2; a weak D match, TRBD1 (6 bases). Germline assignment: CDR1 ENHRY and CDR2 SYGVKD. Trimming removed 7 bases from V and 8 bases from J, with 20 bases in between. This CDR3 contains 14 residues. CDR3 sequence reads: CAITNSGQSEGYTF. The DNA of the CDR3 is TGTGCCATCACCAATTCAGGACAGAGTGAAGGCTACACCTTC.

This clonotype was observed many times. The chain is built from TRBV5-1 and TRBJ1-2, with TRBD1 matching 8 bases. With 0 bases clipped from V and 5 bases from J, the junction kept 6 bases outside the gene matches. Germline lookup yields CDR1 SGHRS and CDR2 YFSETQ. The CDR3 is 15 residues long. The CDR3 coding sequence is TGCGCCAGCAGCTTGGCAACAGGGACAGGTTATGGCTACACCTTC. The encoded protein is CASSLATGTGYGYTF.

The genes are TRBV7-8 and TRBJ1-4; 7 nucleotides line up with TRBD1. The trim removed 2 bases at V and 9 bases at J, leaving 3 bases unmatched. Germline-derived CDR1 and CDR2 are SGHVS and FQNEAQ. The CDR3 covers 13 residues. Here the CDR3 reads CASSLSQGQKLFF. As DNA, the CDR3 is TGTGCCAGCAGCTTATCACAGGGGCAAAAACTGTTTTTT.

V gene TRBV25-1 combines with J gene TRBJ2-5, with TRBD2 as a possible D gene (6 bases). Germline assignment: CDR1 MGHDK and CDR2 SYGVNS. V dropped 11 bases and J dropped 2 bases, with 15 bases sitting between them. This CDR3 is 13 amino acids long. CDR3 sequence (DNA): TGTGCCCCTACTAGCAACTTACAAGAGACCCAGTACTTC. Translation gives CAPTSNLQETQYF. Based on the CDR3 plus reference TRBV25-1 and TRBJ2-5, the full variable domain is EADIYQTPRYLVIGTGKKITLECSQTMGHDKMYWYQQDPGMELHLIHYSYGVNSTEKGDLSSESTVSRIRTEHFPLTLESARPSHTSQYLCAPTSNLQETQYFGPGTRLLVL.

V usage is TRBV5-1 and J usage is TRBJ1-5, with a possible D match to TRBD1 (5 bases). The V end was cut by 2 bases, the J end by 7 bases, with 13 bases between. The CDR3 consists of 14 residues. The germline CDR1 and CDR2 sequences are SGHRS and YFSETQ. The CDR3 loop reads CASSFSGHGQPQHF. Here the CDR3 DNA reads TGCGCCAGCAGCTTCTCTGGACATGGGCAGCCCCAGCATTTT.

This clonotype was picked up one time. The germline gene is not matched at one end of the junction; a read error may be the cause. This chain connects TRBV9 to TRBJ2-6; 8 nucleotides line up with TRBD1. There are 13 residues in the CDR3. Germline CDR1 and CDR2: SGDLS and YYNGEE. The CDR3 sequence: CASSRGQGLGEAF. The CDR3 region has the DNA TGTGCCAGCAGCAGAGGACAGGGCCTAGGGGAGGCTTTC.

This clonotype was counted between two and nine times. The gene calls are TRBV14 and TRBJ1-1, with TRBD1 as a possible D gene (5 bases). The germline V and J ends were trimmed by 6 bases and 1 base, with 21 bases remaining between them. Germline V CDR1 and CDR2: SGHDN, FVKESK. The CDR3 totals 17 residues. The CDR3 bases are TGTGCCAGCAGTCGAAGGTCAGGTGGGGCTGGGAACACTGAAGCTTTCTTT. Protein sequence: CASSRRSGGAGNTEAFF.

The chain links TRBV6-2 or TRBV6-3 to TRBJ1-5; the D gene is possibly TRBD1 (5 bases). CDR3 length equals 13 residues. Looked up from germline, CDR1 is MNHEY and CDR2 is SVGEGT. V lost 8 bases and J lost 6, with 14 bases in between. The CDR3, as DNA: TGTGCCAGCGCCGAGGGGCCGGGTCAGCCCCAGCATTTT. Translating gives CASAEGPGQPQHF.

This clonotype appeared once. This chain uses TRBV15 with TRBJ2-7; TRBD1 aligns across 9 bases. The length of the CDR3 is 15 residues. The V gene end was trimmed by 3 bases and the J gene end by 4 bases; junction bases not matched to a gene: 7. Per the germline V gene, CDR1 is LNHNV and CDR2 is YYDKDF (reference sequence). The CDR3 DNA reads TGTGCCACCAGCAGCTCCCGACAGGGGGGGTACGAGCAGTACTTC. Translated, it gives CATSSSRQGGYEQYF. Together with reference TRBV15 and TRBJ2-7, the CDR3 gives the full variable domain: DAMVIQNPRYQVTQFGKPVTLSCSQTLNHNVMYWYQQKSSQAPKLLFHYYDKDFNNEADTPDNFQSRRPNTSFCFLDIRSPGLGDTAMYLCATSSSRQGGYEQYFGPGTRLTVT.

This chain uses TRBV2 with TRBJ1-4; D is unresolved. Germline V gene lookup returns CDR1 SNHLY and CDR2 FYNNEI. The CDR3 covers 14 residues. Between the trimmed V and J ends, which lost 4 bases and 0 bases, there was a span of 6 bases. CDR3 sequence (DNA): TGTGCCAGCAGTGCCCGGTCAACTAATGAAAAACTGTTTTTT. This translates into CASSARSTNEKLFF.

Comments on this clonotype: Just one base apart from a much larger clone, this may be a read error. The chain joins TRBV25-1 to TRBJ2-2, with D perhaps TRBD1 (6 bases). This CDR3 region has 14 residues. The germline V gene encodes CDR1 MGHDK and CDR2 SYGVNS. The CDR3 protein is CAISESRDTGEPFF. The CDR3 nucleotides are TGTGCCATCAGTGAGTCGAGGGACACCGGGGAGCCGTTTTTT.

The table lists this clonotype with many counts. The chain couples TRBV15 to TRBJ1-1; 7 bases line up with TRBD1. CDR1 and CDR2 (germline): LNHNV, YYDKDF (reference sequence). The CDR3 sequence is 15 residues long. Losses at the gene ends were 2 bases for V and 4 bases for J; bases not matched to a gene: 7. The chain's CDR3 is CATSRSMTGSTEAFF. The CDR3, as DNA: TGTGCCACCAGCAGATCGATGACAGGGAGCACTGAAGCTTTCTTT.

This chain links TRBV2 with TRBJ1-2; unclear D gene. Germline CDR1 SNHLY, CDR2 FYNNEI. Trimming stripped 3 bases from V and 10 bases from J, with 6 bases between. CDR3 length equals 10 residues. CDR3 DNA sequence: TGTGCCAGCAGTGACCGGGACTACACCTTC. Amino acids: CASSDRDYTF.

The chain uses TRBV7-8 and TRBJ2-5; the match to TRBD2 covers 10 bases. The ends lost 4 bases at V and 2 bases at J; junction bases unmatched: 4. In germline, CDR1 is SGHVS, CDR2 FQNEAQ. The CDR3 totals 15 residues. The CDR3 sequence: CASSSWTSGQETQYF. CDR3 in DNA: TGTGCCAGCAGCTCGTGGACTAGCGGACAAGAGACCCAGTACTTC.

Of note for this clonotype: This clone may be a read error of a much larger clone one base away. CDR3 protein: CAAKGDRTNTGELFF. As DNA, the CDR3 is TGTGCCGCGAAGGGAGACAGAACGAACACCGGGGAGCTGTTTTTT. The V call is TRBV10-3, the J call TRBJ2-2; tentatively, D is TRBD1 or TRBD2 (5 bases each). Germline V lookup: CDR1 ENHRY, CDR2 SYGVKD. The V and J ends lost 11 bases and 0 bases respectively, with 16 bases between them. The CDR3 runs 15 residues.

The chain combines TRBV29-1 with TRBJ1-2; D is unclear. The CDR3 length is 12 residues. V dropped 4 bases and J dropped 6 bases, with 12 bases sitting between them. The germline V gene has CDR1 SQVTM and CDR2 ANQGSEA. The CDR3 here is CSVGYALDGYTF. The CDR3 DNA sequence: TGCAGCGTTGGGTACGCGTTGGATGGCTACACCTTC.

Only a few counts were recorded for this clonotype. The gene calls are TRBV6-4 and TRBJ2-5, with 7 bases lining up with TRBD1. The germline gives CDR1 MRHNA, CDR2 SNTAGT. The CDR3 totals 14 residues. J was trimmed by 5 bases and V by 3 bases; bases with no gene match: 6. DNA for the CDR3: TGTGCCAGCAGTGAAAACAGGGGAATTGAGACCCAGTACTTC. Its protein is CASSENRGIETQYF.

V is TRBV11-1 and J is TRBJ2-7, with 8 nucleotides matching TRBD2. Looked up from germline, CDR1 is SGHAT and CDR2 is FQDESV (reference sequence). The CDR3 runs to 14 residues. V lost 5 bases, J lost 2 bases, and 5 bases stayed unmatched. The chain's CDR3 is CASSNSGVTYEQYF. The CDR3 DNA sequence: TGTGCCAGCAGCAATAGCGGGGTGACCTACGAGCAGTACTTC.

Concerning this clonotype itself: The junction differs from germline at one of its ends, possibly a read error. The V call is TRBV7-3, the J call TRBJ2-7; D call uncertain. From germline, CDR1 is SGHTA and CDR2 FQGTGA. There are 12 residues in the CDR3. The CDR3 region has the DNA TGTGCCAGCAGTTTAATCATCTACGAGCAGTACTTC. Translation gives CASSLIIYEQYF. Drawing the rest from reference TRBV7-3 and TRBJ2-7, the complete variable domain is GAGVSQTPSNKVTEKGKYVELRCDPISGHTALYWYRQSLGQGPEFLIYFQGTGAADDSGLPNDRFFAVRPEGSVSTLKIQRTERGDSAVYLCASSLIIYEQYFGPGTRLTVT.

In regard to this clonotype: The junction does not match germline at one end; this may be a read error. CDR3 sequence (DNA): TGTGCCAGCCGGGACCCGGCGAACACCGGGGAGCTGTCTTTT. It yields the protein CASRDPANTGELSF. The chain links TRBV25-1 to TRBJ2-2, with D possibly called TRBD1 or TRBD2 (5 bases each). Germline lookup yields CDR1 MGHDK and CDR2 SYGVNS. The CDR3 totals 14 residues. Full variable domain (rest looked up from reference TRBV25-1 and TRBJ2-2): EADIYQTPRYLVIGTGKKITLECSQTMGHDKMYWYQQDPGMELHLIHYSYGVNSTEKGDLSSESTVSRIRTEHFPLTLESARPSHTSQYLCASRDPANTGELSFGEGSRLTVL.

Details on this clonotype: In this CDR3 the conserved last residue, phenylalanine or tryptophan, is missing, so a read error is likely. The chain couples TRBV9 to TRBJ2-5, with TRBD2 matching over 15 bases. CDR3 size: 16 residues. Germline V gene sequence: CDR1 SGDLS, CDR2 YYNGEE. After removal of 4 bases from V and 4 bases from J, the junction contained 5 bases not matched to a gene. The CDR3 region is CASSRTSGRAGETQYV. CDR3 DNA sequence: TGTGCCAGCAGCCGGACTAGCGGGAGGGCCGGAGAGACCCAGTACGTC.